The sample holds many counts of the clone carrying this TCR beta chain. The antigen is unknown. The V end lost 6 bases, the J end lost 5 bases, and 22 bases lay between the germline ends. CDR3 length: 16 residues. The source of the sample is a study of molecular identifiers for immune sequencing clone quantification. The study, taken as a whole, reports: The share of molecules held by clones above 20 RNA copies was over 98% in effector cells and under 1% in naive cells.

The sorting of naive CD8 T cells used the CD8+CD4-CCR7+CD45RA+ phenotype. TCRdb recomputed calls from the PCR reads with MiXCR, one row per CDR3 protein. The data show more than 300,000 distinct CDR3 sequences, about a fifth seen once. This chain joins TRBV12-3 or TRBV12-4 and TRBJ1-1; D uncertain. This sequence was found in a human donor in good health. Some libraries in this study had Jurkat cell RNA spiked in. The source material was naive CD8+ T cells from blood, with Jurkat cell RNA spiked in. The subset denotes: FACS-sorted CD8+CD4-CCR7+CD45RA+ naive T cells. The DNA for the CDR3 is TGTGCCAGCAGCCCCCTTTTGAGGGATTACGGTACTGAAGCTTTCTTT. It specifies CASSPLLRDYGTEAFF.